These 23 T cell receptor beta chains came from one sample sequenced in a study of identical twins (dated by TCRdb to 2015 to 2016). The library relied on 5' RACE. Sequencing used an Illumina HiSeq 2000. Starting from the raw public reads, TCRdb applied fastp trimming at Q25, assembled clones with MiXCR and retained in-frame beta chains. Rows matching on CDR3 protein sequence are summarized as one entry with the most common DNA and genes. The sample table holds about 190,000 distinct CDR3 sequences, of which about 16% were seen once. Of the sample, over 35% is held by the ten largest clones. These data also featured in a second study, about T cells expressing NK-cell markers.

Specimen: CD8+ T cells sorted from blood. These receptor sequences come from a woman aged 18-29 years in good health.

At least ten counts were recorded for this clonotype. The V call is TRBV6-5, the J call TRBJ2-2; D might be TRBD1 (5 bases). There are 14 residues in the CDR3. V was cut by 1 base and J by 6 bases, with 9 bases left in between. Germline CDR1 and CDR2: MNHEY and SVGAGI. CDR3 protein: CASSYFSGSGELFF. The CDR3 nucleotides are TGTGCCAGCAGTTACTTTTCAGGGTCCGGGGAGCTGTTTTTT.

The V and J genes are TRBV21-1 and TRBJ2-7; TRBD1 is the table's D call and was not checked against the DNA. TRBV21-1 is a documented pseudogene. The CDR3 contains 15 residues. CDR3 DNA sequence: TGTGCCAGCAGCGCCCGGACAGGGGGCGAATACGAGCAGTACTTC. Encoded protein: CASSARTGGEYEQYF.

This clonotype was found a few times. The J gene is TRBJ2-3, the V gene TRBV2; 9 bases line up with TRBD1. This CDR3 is built from 14 residues. Trimming cost V 5 bases and J 4 bases; bases outside gene matches: 4. Germline CDR1 reads SNHLY; CDR2 reads FYNNEI. The CDR3 coding sequence is TGTGCCAGCAGTCGGACAGGGGATCCAGATACGCAGTATTTT. Its translation: CASSRTGDPDTQYF.

The chain's CDR3 is CSARTGGEEKLFF. As DNA, the CDR3 is TGCAGTGCTCGAACAGGGGGCGAGGAAAAACTGTTTTTT. The rearrangement uses TRBV20-1 and TRBJ1-4; TRBD1 aligns across 9 bases. Germline CDR1 DFQATT, CDR2 SNEGSKA (reference sequence). Trimming took 5 bases from V and 8 from J; bases not matched to a gene: 6. This CDR3 contains 13 residues.

The chain couples TRBV27 to TRBJ2-5, with TRBD2 as a possible D gene (6 bases). Deletions cut 2 bases from V and 5 bases from J, with 18 bases between. CDR1 and CDR2 from the germline V gene are MNHEY and SMNVEV (reference sequence). This CDR3 is built from 16 residues. CDR3 sequence reads: CASSLGGFDYEETQYF. DNA of the CDR3: TGTGCCAGCAGTTTAGGGGGGTTCGATTACGAGGAGACCCAGTACTTC.

The gene calls are TRBV2 and TRBJ1-1; D is ambiguous. V lost 6 bases and J lost 8, with 13 bases in between. Germline lookup yields CDR1 SNHLY and CDR2 FYNNEI. The CDR3 extends over 12 amino acids. CDR3 sequence (DNA): TGTGCCAGCAGCCGCCGGCGAGGGGAAGCTTTCTTT. It specifies CASSRRRGEAFF.

This clonotype was detected many times. This chain links TRBV7-9 with TRBJ2-7, with TRBD2 matching over 12 bases. Germline-derived CDR1 and CDR2 are SEHNR and FQNEAQ (reference sequence). The CDR3 contains 15 residues. V lost 5 bases, J lost 0 bases, and 2 bases stayed unmatched. CDR3 sequence (DNA): TGTGCCAGCAGCCCGACTAGCGGGAGCTCCTACGAGCAGTACTTC. Its protein is CASSPTSGSSYEQYF.

This chain joins TRBV11-3 and TRBJ2-7; perhaps TRBD2 as D (7 bases). Trimming removed 0 bases from V and 4 bases from J, with 16 bases in between. The CDR3 has 16 residues. Germline assignment: CDR1 SGHNT and CDR2 YENEEA. CDR3 loop: CASSLDYRGAAYEQYF. The CDR3 coding sequence is TGTGCCAGCAGCTTAGATTACCGGGGGGCCGCGTACGAGCAGTACTTC.

The CDR3 nucleotides read TGTGCCAGCAGTCCCACTAGCGGGGGGCCCAATGAGCAGTTCTTC. It codes for CASSPTSGGPNEQFF. The V call is TRBV12-3 or TRBV12-4, the J call TRBJ2-1, with 12 bases fitting TRBD2. The CDR3 extends over 15 amino acids. J lost 6 bases, V lost 5 bases, and 5 bases had no gene match.

This clonotype turned up a few times. The rearrangement links TRBV6-2 or TRBV6-3 to TRBJ2-1; possibly TRBD1 or TRBD2 for D (5 bases each). The V gene's germline CDR1 is MNHEY and CDR2 SVGEGT. Trimming pared 2 bases from V and 6 bases from J, leaving 11 bases between. CDR3 length equals 14 residues. CDR3 amino acids: CASSYGGTGNEQFF. The CDR3 DNA follows: TGTGCCAGCAGTTACGGGGGAACGGGCAATGAGCAGTTCTTC.

The rearrangement uses TRBV12-3 or TRBV12-4 and TRBJ2-1; 12 bases are a match to TRBD2. With 6 bases clipped from V and 15 bases from J, the junction kept 15 bases outside the gene matches. The CDR3 length is 15 residues. The CDR3 DNA is TGTGCCAGCAGCCCGACTAGCGGGAGAGGTGTCGTCGGGTTCTTC. It encodes CASSPTSGRGVVGFF.

This clonotype showed up just a few times. J is TRBJ2-2 and V is TRBV28; D gene uncertain. The CDR3 runs to 12 residues. CDR1 MDHEN and CDR2 SYDVKM come from the germline V gene. The V end was cut by 6 bases, the J end by 6 bases, with 8 bases between. Written as DNA, the CDR3 is TGTGCCAGCAGCCATCAGTCCGGGGAGCTGTTTTTT. Translating it yields CASSHQSGELFF.

The rearrangement links TRBV4-2 to TRBJ1-1, with TRBD1 identical over 7 bases. Germline loops: CDR1 LGHNA, CDR2 YNFKEQ. J gave up 8 bases and V 4 bases, and 7 bases lay outside the gene matches. CDR3 length: 13 amino acids. DNA for the CDR3: TGTGCCAGCAGCCTAGGGACAGCTGGGGAAGCTTTCTTT. This translates into CASSLGTAGEAFF.

A few counts support this clonotype. This chain links TRBV29-1 with TRBJ1-1, with 9 bases lining up with TRBD1. V was pared by 0 bases and J by 10 bases, with 0 bases of the junction left unmatched. The V gene's germline CDR1 is SQVTM and CDR2 ANQGSEA. The CDR3 runs to 11 residues. CDR3 amino acids: CSVEEGQGAFF. The CDR3 DNA sequence: TGCAGCGTTGAAGAGGGACAGGGAGCTTTCTTT.

This clonotype came up a few times. The chain recombines TRBV6-5 with TRBJ2-2, with D unclear. This CDR3 is built from 14 residues. Germline V gene data show CDR1 as MNHEY and CDR2 as SVGAGI. With 1 base removed from V and 6 bases from J, the gap between germline ends came to 9 bases. The CDR3, as DNA: TGTGCCAGCAGTTACTGGGAAAGGGCCGGGGAGCTGTTTTTT. Translating it yields CASSYWERAGELFF.

Worth noting for this clonotype: This may arise from a read error, as a much more abundant clone is one base away. The chain carries TRBV7-9 and TRBJ2-7; no firm D call. The CDR3 covers 11 residues. Trimming stripped 3 bases from V and 2 bases from J, with 2 bases between. CDR1 and CDR2 (germline): SEHNR, FQNEAQ (reference sequence). DNA for the CDR3: TGTGCCAGCAGCTTCCCCTACGAGCAGTACTTC. It yields the protein CASSFPYEQYF. The whole variable domain, filled in from reference TRBV7-9 and TRBJ2-7, reads DTGVSQNPRHKITKRGQNVTFRCDPISEHNRLYWYRQTLGQGPEFLTYFQNEAQLEKSRLLSDRFSAERPKGSFSTLEIQRTEQGDSAMYLCASSFPYEQYFGPGTRLTVT.

The rearrangement links TRBV20-1 to TRBJ2-5; no clear D gene. Germline CDR1 DFQATT, CDR2 SNEGSKA (reference sequence). CDR3 length: 14 amino acids. Trimming took 3 bases from V and 1 from J, leaving 12 bases between them. CDR3 in DNA: TGCAGTGCTAGTACGACGGAGCCCCAAGAGACCCAGTACTTC. This sequence encodes CSASTTEPQETQYF.

This clonotype was counted a few times. The V and J genes are TRBV5-6 and TRBJ2-4; 7 bases line up with TRBD2. CDR1 is SGHDT, CDR2 YYEEEE, per germline. V shed 0 bases, J shed 5 bases, and the junction held 11 bases outside the gene matches. This CDR3 contains 17 residues. CDR3 region: CASSLANGGRNQNIQYF. CDR3 nucleotides: TGTGCCAGCAGCTTGGCCAATGGCGGGAGAAACCAAAACATTCAGTACTTC.

This clonotype has only a few counts. This chain connects TRBV27 to TRBJ2-7; D gene unclear. The germline V gene encodes CDR1 MNHEY and CDR2 SMNVEV (reference sequence). V was trimmed by 3 bases and J by 0 bases, leaving 6 bases between them. This CDR3 is 13 amino acids long. CDR3 residues: CASSFKASYEQYF. For the CDR3, the DNA is TGTGCCAGCAGTTTTAAAGCCTCCTACGAGCAGTACTTC.

This clonotype has a handful of counts. The chain combines TRBV5-6 with TRBJ1-4; D is possibly TRBD1 (5 bases). Trimming took 2 bases from V and 8 from J, leaving 10 bases between them. The CDR3 consists of 13 residues. The germline V gene encodes CDR1 SGHDT and CDR2 YYEEEE. The CDR3 spells CASSFGGWEKLFF. The DNA of the CDR3 is TGTGCCAGCAGCTTTGGGGGTTGGGAAAAACTGTTTTTT.

The chain carries TRBV12-3 or TRBV12-4 and TRBJ2-1; D is uncertain. The V gene lost 5 bases and the J gene lost 5 bases, with 10 bases spanning the gap. The CDR3 length is 13 residues. As DNA, the CDR3 is TGTGCCAGCAGTGCCTTCTGGGACAATGAGCAGTTCTTC. This codes for CASSAFWDNEQFF.

This clonotype was counted only a few times. This chain joins TRBV30 and TRBJ2-1, with a possible D match to TRBD2 (5 bases). The CDR3 is 11 residues long. Germline V lookup: CDR1 GTSNPN, CDR2 SVGIG (reference sequence). Trimming took off 1 base at V and 10 bases at J, with 8 bases between the two ends. The CDR3 DNA follows: TGTGCCTGGAGTGGAGGGATGGAGCAGTTCTTC. Translating it yields CAWSGGMEQFF.

This clonotype was observed a handful of times. This rearrangement joins TRBV12-3 or TRBV12-4 to TRBJ1-2; D remains ambiguous. Between the trimmed V and J ends, which lost 5 bases and 5 bases, there was a span of 18 bases. The CDR3 loop spans 15 amino acids. The CDR3 here is CASSPPDTTSYGYTF. CDR3 coding DNA: TGTGCCAGCAGTCCCCCTGACACAACCTCATATGGCTACACCTTC.